This is a list of T cell receptor beta chains from one sample in a study of T cells in Graves' hyperthyroidism and ophthalmopathy. One entry per CDR3 protein, called by TCRdb with MiXCR from the multiplex PCR reads. The sample holds a few hundred thousand distinct CDR3 sequences; about 15% are singletons and the top ten take roughly 33%. The sequenced sample consisted of blood. Receptors originate from a woman aged 30 to 39 with Graves' hyperthyroidism. CDR3s include the opening cysteine and the closing phenylalanine or tryptophan.

V gene,J gene,CDR3 protein
TRBV20-1,TRBJ2-7,CSARDWDPGVRESNEQYF
TRBV16,TRBJ1-5,CASSEGQGRTQPQHF
TRBV2,TRBJ1-2,CASIPETRYGYTF
TRBV3-1,TRBJ1-2,CASSQAAIGYTF
TRBV6-1,TRBJ1-5,CATVSWGREDQPQHF
TRBV20-1,TRBJ1-5,CSARDAGYSNQPQHF
TRBV3-1,TRBJ1-5,CASSPRTGKEDQPQHF
TRBV4-2,TRBJ2-7,CASSRKVEQSSYEQYF
TRBV18,TRBJ2-7,CASSPPMKGSYEQYF
TRBV6-1,TRBJ2-1,CASSEIAGGTGDEQFF
TRBV24-1,TRBJ1-2,CATSPGVGASLYGYTF
TRBV6-1,TRBJ1-1,CASSDRAGGPEAFF
TRBV6-1,TRBJ2-1,CASSELFGGKSSYNEQFF
TRBV18,TRBJ1-5,CASSPQGDQPQHF
TRBV4-1,TRBJ1-5,CASSQDGTGVQPQHF
TRBV5-6,TRBJ2-7,CASSRIGAGTSYEQYF